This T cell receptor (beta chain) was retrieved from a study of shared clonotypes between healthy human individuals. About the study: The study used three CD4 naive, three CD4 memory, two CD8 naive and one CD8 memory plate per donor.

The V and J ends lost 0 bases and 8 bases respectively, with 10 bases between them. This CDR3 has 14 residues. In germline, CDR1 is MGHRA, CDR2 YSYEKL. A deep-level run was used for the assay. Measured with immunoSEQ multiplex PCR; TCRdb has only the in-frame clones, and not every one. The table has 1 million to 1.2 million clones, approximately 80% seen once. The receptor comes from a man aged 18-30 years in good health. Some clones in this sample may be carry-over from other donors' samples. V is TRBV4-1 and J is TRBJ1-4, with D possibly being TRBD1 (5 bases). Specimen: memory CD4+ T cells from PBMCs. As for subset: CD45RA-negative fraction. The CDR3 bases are TGCGCCAGCAGCCAAGACGCGCAGGGCGAAAAACTGTTTTTT. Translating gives CASSQDAQGEKLFF.